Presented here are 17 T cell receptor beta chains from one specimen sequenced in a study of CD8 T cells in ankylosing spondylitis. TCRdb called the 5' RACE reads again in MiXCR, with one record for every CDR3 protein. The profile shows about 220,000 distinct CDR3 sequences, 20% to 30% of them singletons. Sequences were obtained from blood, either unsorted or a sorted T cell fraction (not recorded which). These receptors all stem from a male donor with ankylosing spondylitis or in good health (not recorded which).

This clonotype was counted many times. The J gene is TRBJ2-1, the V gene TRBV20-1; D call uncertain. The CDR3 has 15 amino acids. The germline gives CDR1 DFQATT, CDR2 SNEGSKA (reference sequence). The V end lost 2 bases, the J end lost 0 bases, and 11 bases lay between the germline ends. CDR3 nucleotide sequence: TGCAGTGCTAGACCCATAGACCACTCCTACAATGAGCAGTTCTTC. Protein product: CSARPIDHSYNEQFF.

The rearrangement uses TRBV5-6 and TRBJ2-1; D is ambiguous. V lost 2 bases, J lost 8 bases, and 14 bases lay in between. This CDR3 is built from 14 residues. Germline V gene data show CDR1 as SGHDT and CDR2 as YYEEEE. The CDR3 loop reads CASSFQTGPDEQFF. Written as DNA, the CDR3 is TGTGCCAGCAGCTTCCAGACCGGGCCGGATGAGCAGTTCTTC.

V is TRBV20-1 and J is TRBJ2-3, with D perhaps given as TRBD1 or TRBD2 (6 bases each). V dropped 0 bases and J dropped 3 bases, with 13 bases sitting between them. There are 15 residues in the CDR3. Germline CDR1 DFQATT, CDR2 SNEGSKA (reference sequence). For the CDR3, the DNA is TGCAGTGCTAGAGATCTACGGGGGCAGACAGATACGCAGTATTTT. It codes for CSARDLRGQTDTQYF.

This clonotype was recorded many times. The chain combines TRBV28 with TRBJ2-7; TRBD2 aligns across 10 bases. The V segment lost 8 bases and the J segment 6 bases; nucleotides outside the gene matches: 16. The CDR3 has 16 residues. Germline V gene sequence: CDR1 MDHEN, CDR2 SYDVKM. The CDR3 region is CASSSSGSSLSAEQYF. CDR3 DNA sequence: TGTGCCAGCTCGTCTAGCGGGAGCAGCTTGTCGGCCGAGCAGTACTTC.

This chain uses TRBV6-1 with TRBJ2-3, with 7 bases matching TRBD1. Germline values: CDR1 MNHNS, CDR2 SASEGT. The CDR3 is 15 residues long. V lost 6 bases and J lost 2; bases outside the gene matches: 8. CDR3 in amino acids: CASRNRGLFTDTQYF. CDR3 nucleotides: TGTGCCAGCAGAAACAGGGGATTGTTCACAGATACGCAGTATTTT.

The CDR3 loop is CASSLVSEQFF. Written as DNA, the CDR3 is TGCGCCAGCAGCTTGGTGAGTGAGCAGTTCTTC. The V call is TRBV5-1, the J call TRBJ2-1; D call uncertain. V lost 0 bases, J lost 9 bases, and 4 bases lay in between. Germline V gene lookup returns CDR1 SGHRS and CDR2 YFSETQ. The CDR3 spans 11 residues.

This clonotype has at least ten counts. For the CDR3, the DNA is TGCAGCGTTGCGGGTGTGAGGCGGGAGATCGGGCAGTACTTC. Protein: CSVAGVRREIGQYF. The V gene is TRBV29-1, the J gene TRBJ2-7; 7 positions agree with TRBD2. Germline CDR1 and CDR2: SQVTM and ANQGSEA. This CDR3 is built from 14 residues. V gave up 4 bases and J gave up 9 bases; unmatched junction bases: 15.

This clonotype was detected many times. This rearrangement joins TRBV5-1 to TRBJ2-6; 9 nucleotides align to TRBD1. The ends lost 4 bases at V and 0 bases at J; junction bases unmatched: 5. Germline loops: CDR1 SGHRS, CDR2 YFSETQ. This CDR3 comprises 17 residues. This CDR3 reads CASSRTGATSGANVLTF. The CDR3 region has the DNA TGCGCCAGCAGCCGGACAGGGGCCACCTCTGGGGCCAACGTCCTGACTTTC.

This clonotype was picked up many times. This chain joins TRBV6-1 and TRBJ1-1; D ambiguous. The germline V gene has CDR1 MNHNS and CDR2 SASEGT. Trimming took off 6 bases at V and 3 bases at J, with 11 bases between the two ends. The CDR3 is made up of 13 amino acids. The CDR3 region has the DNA TGTGCCAGCAGAGTAGGGTTGGACACTGAAGCTTTCTTT. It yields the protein CASRVGLDTEAFF.

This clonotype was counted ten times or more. Written as DNA, the CDR3 is TGTGCCAGCAGCCACCAGGGGGGCACTGAAGCTTTCTTT. Translated: CASSHQGGTEAFF. The rearrangement uses TRBV4-2 and TRBJ1-1; 7 bases are shared with TRBD1. CDR1 is LGHNA and CDR2 is YNFKEQ in the germline V gene. CDR3 length equals 13 residues. V lost 3 bases to trimming and J lost 4 bases; unmatched junction nucleotides: 2.

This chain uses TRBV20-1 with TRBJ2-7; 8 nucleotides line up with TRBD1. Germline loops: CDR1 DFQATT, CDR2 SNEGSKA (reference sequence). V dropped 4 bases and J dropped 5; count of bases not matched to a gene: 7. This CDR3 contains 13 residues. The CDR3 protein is CSATGGRRDEQYF. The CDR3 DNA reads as TGCAGTGCTACAGGGGGCCGGCGTGACGAGCAGTACTTC.

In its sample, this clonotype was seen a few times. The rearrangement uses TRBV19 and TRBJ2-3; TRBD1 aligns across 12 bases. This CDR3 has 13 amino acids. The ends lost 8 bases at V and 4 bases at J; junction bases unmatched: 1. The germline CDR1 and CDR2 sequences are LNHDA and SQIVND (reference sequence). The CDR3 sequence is CASRDRGPDTQYF. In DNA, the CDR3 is TGTGCCAGTCGGGACAGGGGGCCAGATACGCAGTATTTT.

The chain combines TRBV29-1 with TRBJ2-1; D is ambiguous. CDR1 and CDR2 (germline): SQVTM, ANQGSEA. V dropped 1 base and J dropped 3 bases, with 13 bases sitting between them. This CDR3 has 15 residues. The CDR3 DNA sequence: TGCAGCGTTGAAGGGTGGACGACCAACTACAATGAGCAGTTCTTC. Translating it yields CSVEGWTTNYNEQFF.

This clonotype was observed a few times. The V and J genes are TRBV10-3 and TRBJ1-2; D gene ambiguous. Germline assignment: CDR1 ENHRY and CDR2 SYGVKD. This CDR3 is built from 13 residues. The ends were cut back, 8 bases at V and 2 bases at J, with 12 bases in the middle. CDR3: CAIPTDSNYGYTF. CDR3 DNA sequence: TGTGCCATCCCTACCGATTCCAACTATGGCTACACCTTC.

The CDR3 protein is CASSYSTGGANTGELFF. CDR3 nucleotides: TGTGCCAGCAGTTACTCCACAGGGGGCGCGAACACCGGGGAGCTGTTTTTT. This rearrangement joins TRBV6-5 to TRBJ2-2, with 9 bases matching TRBD1. Germline trimming cut 0 bases from V and 0 bases from J; bases unmatched to any gene: 2. The length of the CDR3 is 17 residues. Germline CDR1 reads MNHEY; CDR2 reads SVGAGI.

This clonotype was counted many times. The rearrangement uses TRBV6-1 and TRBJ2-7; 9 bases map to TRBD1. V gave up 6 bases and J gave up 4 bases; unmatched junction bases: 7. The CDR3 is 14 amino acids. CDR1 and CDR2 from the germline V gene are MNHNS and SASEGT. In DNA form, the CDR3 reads TGTGCCAGCAGGATGATGACAGGGGGGTACGAGCAGTACTTC. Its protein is CASRMMTGGYEQYF.

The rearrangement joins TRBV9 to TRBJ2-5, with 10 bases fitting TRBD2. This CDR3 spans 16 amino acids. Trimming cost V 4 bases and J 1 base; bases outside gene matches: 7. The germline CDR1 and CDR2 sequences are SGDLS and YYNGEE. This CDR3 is CASSPRGLATQETQYF. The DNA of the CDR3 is TGTGCCAGCAGCCCTAGGGGACTAGCGACCCAAGAGACCCAGTACTTC.